This T cell receptor (beta chain) was documented in a study of T cells after yellow fever vaccination. Template switching with 5'RACE generated the TCR cDNA and added a universal primer site and UMIs. TCRdb re-derived calls from the 5' RACE reads in MiXCR, one entry per CDR3 protein. The sample consists of approximately 610,000 distinct CDR3 sequences, approximately 16% of them appearing once. This TCR derives from a man aged 18 to 30 who received the YFV17D yellow fever vaccine. The sequences come from PBMCs, collected 4 to 6 days after the first yellow fever vaccination.

The CDR3 DNA follows: TGCAGTGCTAGTGGCTTTGAGGGGGTGATGGATGAGCAGTTCTTC. It specifies CSASGFEGVMDEQFF. This sequence joins TRBV20-1 and TRBJ2-1; a possible D gene is TRBD1 (6 bases). Germline V lookup: CDR1 DFQATT, CDR2 SNEGSKA (reference sequence). This CDR3 has 15 amino acids. V shed 3 bases and J shed 8 bases, with 20 bases lying between them.